These T cell receptor beta chains were read from a single sample in a study of molecular identifiers for immune sequencing clone quantification. In TCRdb, the PCR reads were re-called with MiXCR into one record per CDR3 protein. The table includes about 640,000 distinct CDR3 sequences, roughly 21% detected once. Sequencing was done on a sample of naive CD8+ T cells from blood, with Jurkat cell RNA spiked in. These receptors were taken from a human donor in good health. Some libraries in this study had Jurkat cell RNA spiked in. The CDR3 runs from the conserved cysteine through the conserved F or W. Fields, in order: D gene, J gene, V gene, clone size, CDR3 protein, CDR3 DNA. The D gene is left open where the match is weak. Rows give clone size only sometimes, using once, few, many, or a class for an expanded clone.

d_call: .; j_call: TRBJ2-1; v_call: TRBV7-2; clone_size: many; cdr3_aa: CASSLGILAFTDEQFF; cdr3_nt: TGTGCCAGCAGCTTAGGGATTCTAGCTTTCACGGATGAGCAGTTCTTC
d_call: .; j_call: TRBJ2-3; v_call: TRBV7-9; clone_size: many; cdr3_aa: CASSSQVGPDTQYF; cdr3_nt: TGTGCCAGCAGCTCCCAAGTGGGCCCAGATACGCAGTATTTT
d_call: .; j_call: TRBJ1-2; v_call: TRBV21-1; clone_size: few; cdr3_aa: CAGPTAAVGYTF; cdr3_nt: TGTGCCGGACCGACAGCTGCCGTAGGCTACACCTTC
d_call: TRBD1; j_call: TRBJ2-7; v_call: TRBV6-1; clone_size: .; cdr3_aa: CASSVDRGRYEQYF; cdr3_nt: TGTGCCAGCAGTGTAGACAGGGGTAGGTACGAGCAGTACTTC
d_call: TRBD1; j_call: TRBJ1-1; v_call: TRBV12-3/TRBV12-4; clone_size: many; cdr3_aa: CASRPTGGWTEAFF; cdr3_nt: TGTGCCAGCAGACCGACAGGGGGTTGGACTGAAGCTTTCTTT
d_call: .; j_call: TRBJ2-3; v_call: TRBV7-9; clone_size: many; cdr3_aa: CASSQPTGNHSTDTQYF; cdr3_nt: TGTGCCAGCAGCCAGCCTACAGGAAACCATAGCACAGATACGCAGTATTTT
d_call: .; j_call: TRBJ1-1; v_call: TRBV5-1; clone_size: many; cdr3_aa: CASSLTGDPTEAFF; cdr3_nt: TGCGCCAGCAGCTTGACAGGAGATCCGACTGAAGCTTTCTTT
d_call: .; j_call: TRBJ2-7; v_call: TRBV19; clone_size: .; cdr3_aa: CASSLTGWSEQYF; cdr3_nt: TGTGCCAGTAGTTTGACAGGCTGGTCCGAGCAGTACTTC
d_call: .; j_call: TRBJ2-1; v_call: TRBV6-5; clone_size: few; cdr3_aa: CASSYGVGGLEQFF; cdr3_nt: TGTGCCAGCAGTTACGGTGTGGGAGGCCTCGAGCAGTTCTTC
d_call: TRBD1; j_call: TRBJ2-1; v_call: TRBV4-1; clone_size: .; cdr3_aa: CASSQRFGTGPYNEQFF; cdr3_nt: TGCGCCAGCAGCCAACGGTTTGGGACAGGGCCCTACAATGAGCAGTTCTTC
d_call: .; j_call: TRBJ2-7; v_call: TRBV27; clone_size: .; cdr3_aa: CASSRAGQRYEQYF; cdr3_nt: TGTGCCAGCAGCCGCGCGGGACAGCGGTACGAGCAGTACTTC